This passage covers 6 T cell receptor beta chains from one sample sequenced in a study of T cell changes during pregnancy in multiple sclerosis. TCRdb's table, derived via immunoSEQ multiplex PCR, lists solely in-frame clones and lacks some. The sample contains under 35,000 clones, around nine tenths of which appear only once. Sequences were derived from CD8+ T cells from peripheral blood mononuclear cells, sampled in the second trimester of pregnancy. Every receptor here comes from a female donor with multiple sclerosis, enrolled in a pregnancy study.

The J gene is TRBJ2-1, the V gene TRBV5-6, with TRBD2 matching over 9 bases. V was pared by 1 base and J by 6 bases, with 5 bases of the junction left unmatched. This CDR3 spans 15 amino acids. Germline V gene data show CDR1 as SGHDT and CDR2 as YYEEEE. For the CDR3, the DNA is TGTGCCAGCAGCTTGCCTAGCGGGATGGGCAATGAGCAGTTCTTC. Translating it yields CASSLPSGMGNEQFF.

This sequence joins TRBV2 and TRBJ2-3; 11 nucleotides agree with TRBD2. V lost 3 bases, J lost 13 bases, and 9 bases stayed unmatched. The V gene's germline CDR1 is SNHLY and CDR2 FYNNEI. The CDR3 has 14 residues. As DNA, the CDR3 is TGTGCCAGCAGTGAGCTGCTAGCGGGAGGTGGGGAGTATTTT. As protein: CASSELLAGGGEYF.

The rearrangement uses TRBV5-6 and TRBJ2-7; 8 bases align to TRBD2. V gave up 0 bases and J gave up 4 bases; unmatched junction bases: 3. The CDR3 is 14 residues long. CDR1 and CDR2 from the germline V gene are SGHDT and YYEEEE. CDR3 bases: TGTGCCAGCAGCTTGGGTAGCGGGACATACGAGCAGTACTTC. This gives the protein CASSLGSGTYEQYF.

The rearrangement uses TRBV7-2 and TRBJ2-3, with TRBD2 matching over 10 bases. The CDR3 sequence is 17 residues long. Germline assignment: CDR1 SGHTA and CDR2 FQGNSA. Unmatched junction bases numbered 8, after V lost 5 bases and J lost 0 bases. The CDR3 region is CASSLPTSGTSTDTQYF. The CDR3 nucleotides are TGTGCCAGCAGCCTACCAACTAGCGGGACTAGCACAGATACGCAGTATTTT.

This clone was counted a few times. The rearrangement links TRBV27 to TRBJ2-7, with 9 bases matching TRBD2. Germline V CDR1 and CDR2: MNHEY, SMNVEV (reference sequence). The trim removed 2 bases at V and 7 bases at J, leaving 9 bases unmatched. The CDR3 contains 15 residues. The CDR3 coding sequence is TGTGCCAGCAGTTTAACAGCGGGAGGCTCGCGGGAGCAGTACTTC. This codes for CASSLTAGGSREQYF.

V usage is TRBV28 and J usage is TRBJ2-1; possible D gene TRBD2, 7 bases. CDR1 MDHEN and CDR2 SYDVKM come from the germline V gene. With 6 bases removed from V and 8 bases from J, the gap between germline ends came to 23 bases. The CDR3 covers 16 residues. The CDR3 nucleotides read TGTGCCAGCAGCCTCCCCCCTCTAGAGGGGGGGGATGAGCAGTTCTTC. This encodes CASSLPPLEGGDEQFF.